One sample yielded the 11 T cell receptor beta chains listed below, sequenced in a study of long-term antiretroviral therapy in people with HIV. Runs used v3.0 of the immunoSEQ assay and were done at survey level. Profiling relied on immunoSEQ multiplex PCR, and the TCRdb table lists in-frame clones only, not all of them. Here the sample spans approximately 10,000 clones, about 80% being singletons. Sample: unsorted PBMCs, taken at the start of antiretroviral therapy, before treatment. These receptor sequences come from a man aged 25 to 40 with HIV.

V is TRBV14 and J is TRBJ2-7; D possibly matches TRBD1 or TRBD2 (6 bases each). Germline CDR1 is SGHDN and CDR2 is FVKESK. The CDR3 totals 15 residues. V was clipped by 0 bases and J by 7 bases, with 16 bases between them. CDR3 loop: CASSQELYGGREQYF. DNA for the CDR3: TGTGCCAGCAGCCAAGAGCTCTATGGGGGGCGAGAGCAGTACTTC.

The DNA of the CDR3 is TGTGCCAGCAGCCCTGGAGGTACTGGAAACACCATATATTTT. Encoded protein: CASSPGGTGNTIYF. The rearrangement joins TRBV11-3 to TRBJ1-3; no clear D gene. The CDR3 extends over 14 amino acids. CDR1 and CDR2 from the germline V gene are SGHNT and YENEEA. The V end was cut by 5 bases, the J end by 2 bases, with 10 bases between.

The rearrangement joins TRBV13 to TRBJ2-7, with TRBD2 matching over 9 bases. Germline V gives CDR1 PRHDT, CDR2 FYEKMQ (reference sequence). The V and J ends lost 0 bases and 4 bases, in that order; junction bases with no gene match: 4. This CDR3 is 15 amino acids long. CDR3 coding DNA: TGTGCCAGCAGCTTAGGGCTAGCGGGACCGTACGAGCAGTACTTC. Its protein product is CASSLGLAGPYEQYF.

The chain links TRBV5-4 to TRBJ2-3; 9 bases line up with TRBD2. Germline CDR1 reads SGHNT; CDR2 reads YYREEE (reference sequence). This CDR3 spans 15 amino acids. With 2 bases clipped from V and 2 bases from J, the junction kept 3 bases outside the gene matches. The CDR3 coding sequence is TGTGCCAGCAGCTTAGCGGGGGGCCTCACAGATACGCAGTATTTT. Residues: CASSLAGGLTDTQYF.

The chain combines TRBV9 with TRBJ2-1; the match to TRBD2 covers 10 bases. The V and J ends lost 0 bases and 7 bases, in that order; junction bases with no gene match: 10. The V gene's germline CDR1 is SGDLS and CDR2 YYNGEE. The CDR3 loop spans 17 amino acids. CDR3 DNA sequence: TGTGCCAGCAGCGTAGGACCAGCGGGGGGGCCGGCGAATGAGCAGTTCTTC. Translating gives CASSVGPAGGPANEQFF.

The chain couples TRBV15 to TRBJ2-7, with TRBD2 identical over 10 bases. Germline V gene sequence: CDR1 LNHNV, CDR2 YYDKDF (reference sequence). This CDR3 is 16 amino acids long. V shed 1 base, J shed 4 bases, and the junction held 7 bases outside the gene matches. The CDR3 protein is CATSRGTLAGVYEQYF. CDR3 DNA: TGTGCCACCAGCAGAGGAACGCTAGCGGGAGTATACGAGCAGTACTTC. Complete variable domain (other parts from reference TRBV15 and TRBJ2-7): DAMVIQNPRYQVTQFGKPVTLSCSQTLNHNVMYWYQQKSSQAPKLLFHYYDKDFNNEADTPDNFQSRRPNTSFCFLDIRSPGLGDTAMYLCATSRGTLAGVYEQYFGPGTRLTVT.

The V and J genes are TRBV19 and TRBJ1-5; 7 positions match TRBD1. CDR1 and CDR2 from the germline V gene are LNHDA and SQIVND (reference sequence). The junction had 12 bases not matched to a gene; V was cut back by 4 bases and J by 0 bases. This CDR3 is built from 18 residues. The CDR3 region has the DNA TGTGCCAGTAGTACCCGCACAGGGGTCGGATATAGCAATCAGCCCCAGCATTTT. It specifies CASSTRTGVGYSNQPQHF.

The CDR3 coding sequence is TGTGCCAGTACCGCAATACAGGGGGCGTATGAGACCCAGTACTTC. It is translated as CASTAIQGAYETQYF. The genes are TRBV19 and TRBJ2-5, with 9 bases lining up with TRBD1. The CDR3 consists of 15 residues. Germline CDR1 and CDR2: LNHDA and SQIVND (reference sequence). The V and J ends lost 7 bases and 5 bases, in that order; junction bases with no gene match: 11.

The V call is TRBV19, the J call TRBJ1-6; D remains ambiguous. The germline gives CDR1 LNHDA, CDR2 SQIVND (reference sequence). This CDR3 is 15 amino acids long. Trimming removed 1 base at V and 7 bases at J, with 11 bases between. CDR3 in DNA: TGTGCCAGTAGTATAGGGGAACACCTGAATTCACCCCTCCACTTT. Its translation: CASSIGEHLNSPLHF. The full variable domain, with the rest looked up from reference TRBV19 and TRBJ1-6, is DGGITQSPKYLFRKEGQNVTLSCEQNLNHDAMYWYRQDPGQGLRLIYYSQIVNDFQKGDIAEGYSVSREKKESFPLTVTSAQKNPTAFYLCASSIGEHLNSPLHFGNGTRLTVT.

CDR3 sequence reads: CAISDFGSTDTQYF. CDR3 in DNA: TGTGCCATCAGTGATTTTGGCAGCACAGATACGCAGTATTTT. The rearrangement links TRBV10-3 to TRBJ2-3; D call uncertain. Germline CDR1 ENHRY, CDR2 SYGVKD. The CDR3 is 14 residues long. Trimming took 3 bases from V and 0 from J, leaving 7 bases between them.

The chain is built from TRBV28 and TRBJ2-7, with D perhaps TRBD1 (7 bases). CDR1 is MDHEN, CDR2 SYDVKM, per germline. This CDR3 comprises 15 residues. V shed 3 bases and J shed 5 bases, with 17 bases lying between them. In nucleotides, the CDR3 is TGTGCCAGCAGTTTTCTCAGGGGGGATTCCCACGAGCAGTACTTC. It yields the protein CASSFLRGDSHEQYF.